Listed here are 21 T cell receptor beta chains from one sample, sequenced in a study of cytomegalovirus exposure and HLA in healthy donors (dated by TCRdb to about 2017). The library was built by means of the immunoSEQ multiplex PCR assay. This is the immuneACCESS table as TCRdb keeps it, with only in-frame sequences that have V and J called. A part of the clones is gone; compared with another copy, unresolved V genes explain less than half, and the rest is unexplained. This sample gives about 170,000 clones in total; about 90% of them show up just once. The leading ten clones occupy over 9% of the sample. Sequenced: PBMCs. The receptors shown here come from a woman younger than 30 in good health and CMV-seropositive.

The chain joins TRBV5-5 to TRBJ2-1, with D unclear. Deletions cut 5 bases from V and 7 bases from J, with 16 bases between. Germline CDR1 is SGHKS and CDR2 is YYEKEE (reference sequence). The CDR3 covers 14 residues. The CDR3 sequence: CASRLDILENEQFF. The CDR3 DNA reads TGTGCCAGCAGACTCGATATCCTGGAGAATGAGCAGTTCTTC.

This chain uses TRBV11-2 with TRBJ1-2, with 7 nucleotides matching TRBD1. Looked up from germline, CDR1 is SGHAT and CDR2 is FQNNGV. The CDR3 loop spans 14 amino acids. Losses at the gene ends were 4 bases for V and 8 bases for J; bases not matched to a gene: 10. CDR3 sequence (DNA): TGTGCCAGCAGCTCTCTCACGGGACAGAACGGCTACACCTTC. It yields the protein CASSSLTGQNGYTF.

V and J are TRBV19 and TRBJ1-3; 9 bases are shared with TRBD1. The trim removed 4 bases at V and 2 bases at J, leaving 6 bases unmatched. Germline CDR1 and CDR2: LNHDA and SQIVND (reference sequence). The CDR3 loop spans 16 amino acids. This chain's CDR3 is CASSTPRDRAGNTIYF. DNA of the CDR3: TGTGCCAGTAGTACTCCCCGGGACAGGGCTGGAAACACCATATATTTT.

This chain uses TRBV5-6 with TRBJ2-5; 7 nucleotides line up with TRBD1. This CDR3 region has 15 residues. Germline trimming cut 4 bases from V and 5 bases from J; bases unmatched to any gene: 11. Germline V gene data show CDR1 as SGHDT and CDR2 as YYEEEE. The CDR3 region is CASSLTPGGYETQYF. The DNA of the CDR3 is TGTGCCAGCAGCCTAACCCCAGGGGGTTATGAGACCCAGTACTTC. The complete variable domain, with remaining parts taken from reference TRBV5-6 and TRBJ2-5, reads DAGVTQSPTHLIKTRGQQVTLRCSPKSGHDTVSWYQQALGQGPQFIFQYYEEEERQRGNFPDRFSGHQFPNYSSELNVNALLLGDSALYLCASSLTPGGYETQYFGPGTRLLVL.

The V call is TRBV11-3, the J call TRBJ2-7; 8 bases line up with TRBD2. Trimming removed 3 bases from V and 2 bases from J; junction bases left unmatched: 9. This CDR3 spans 16 amino acids. The V gene's germline CDR1 is SGHNT and CDR2 YENEEA. CDR3 loop: CASSLTSERAPYEQYF. Written as DNA, the CDR3 is TGTGCCAGCAGCTTGACTAGCGAGAGGGCACCCTACGAGCAGTACTTC.

The chain recombines TRBV6-5 with TRBJ1-1; possible D gene TRBD1, 6 bases. The germline V and J ends were trimmed by 6 bases and 2 bases, with 13 bases remaining between them. The CDR3 loop spans 14 amino acids. CDR1 and CDR2 from the germline V gene are MNHEY and SVGAGI. The CDR3 sequence is CASRGGTPNTEAFF. For the CDR3, the DNA is TGTGCCAGCAGGGGAGGGACACCTAACACTGAAGCTTTCTTT.

The chain uses TRBV5-8 and TRBJ2-5; D is unresolved. The CDR3 has 13 residues. V was shortened by 1 base and J by 5 bases, with 9 bases between the two germline ends. Germline V CDR1 and CDR2: SGHTS, YDEGEE. Here the CDR3 reads CASSLISVETQYF. The CDR3, as DNA: TGTGCCAGCAGCTTGATCTCGGTGGAGACCCAGTACTTC. The full variable domain, completed using reference TRBV5-8 and TRBJ2-5, is EAGVTQSPTHLIKTRGQQATLRCSPISGHTSVYWYQQALGLGLQFLLWYDEGEERNRGNFPPRFSGRQFPNYSSELNVNALELEDSALYLCASSLISVETQYFGPGTRLLVL.

In this sample, this clone turned up a few times. The chain combines TRBV11-2 with TRBJ2-5, with 9 bases that match TRBD2. Per the germline V gene, CDR1 is SGHAT and CDR2 is FQNNGV. V was clipped by 5 bases and J by 2 bases; unmatched bases: 6. The CDR3 runs to 15 residues. The CDR3 nucleotides are TGTGCCAGCAGCCCGCAACTAGCGGGTCAAGAGACCCAGTACTTC. Translating gives CASSPQLAGQETQYF. The full variable domain, completed using reference TRBV11-2 and TRBJ2-5, is EAGVAQSPRYKIIEKRQSVAFWCNPISGHATLYWYQQILGQGPKLLIQFQNNGVVDDSQLPKDRFSAERLKGVDSTLKIQPAKLEDSAVYLCASSPQLAGQETQYFGPGTRLLVL.

In its sample, this clone was seen many times. The gene calls are TRBV7-9 and TRBJ2-7; the D gene is possibly TRBD2 (5 bases). Looked up from germline, CDR1 is SEHNR and CDR2 is FQNEAQ (reference sequence). V was pared by 5 bases and J by 3 bases, with 17 bases between. CDR3 length: 15 amino acids. CDR3 nucleotides: TGTGCCAGCAGCACTAGAGAAGTCACTGTCTACGAGCAGTACTTC. Amino acids: CASSTREVTVYEQYF.

The rearrangement joins TRBV4-3 to TRBJ2-4; tentatively, D is TRBD1 (6 bases). The CDR3 spans 12 residues. The V gene's germline CDR1 is LGHNA and CDR2 YSLEER. V lost 1 base to trimming and J lost 8 bases, with 6 bases between them. The CDR3 protein is CASSQGGHIQYF. CDR3 nucleotide sequence: TGCGCCAGCAGCCAAGGGGGGCACATTCAGTACTTC.

The V gene is TRBV7-9, the J gene TRBJ2-5; D gene ambiguous. The germline V gene has CDR1 SEHNR and CDR2 FQNEAQ (reference sequence). With 3 bases removed from V and 5 bases from J, the gap between germline ends came to 7 bases. CDR3 length: 12 residues. The CDR3 loop is CASSLVQETQYF. The CDR3 nucleotides are TGTGCCAGCAGCTTGGTTCAGGAGACCCAGTACTTC.

Here the CDR3 DNA reads TGTGCCAGCAGTGAAGCGGCTAGTGGGAGCACAGATACGCAGTATTTT. Its translation: CASSEAASGSTDTQYF. The V call is TRBV2, the J call TRBJ2-3, with D unresolved. The CDR3 length is 16 residues. Trimming pared 0 bases from V and 0 bases from J, leaving 10 bases between. Germline V gene lookup returns CDR1 SNHLY and CDR2 FYNNEI.

Here the CDR3 DNA reads TGTGCCAGCAGTCTTATCTCCTACCGCTACAGTGAGCCACCGGCCAAAAACATTCAGTACTTC. It codes for CASSLISYRYSEPPAKNIQYF. The chain has TRBV27 and TRBJ2-4; D unclear. Looked up from germline, CDR1 is MNHEY and CDR2 is SMNVEV (reference sequence). Trimming took off 5 bases at V and 1 base at J, with 30 bases between the two ends. The CDR3 contains 21 residues.

V gene TRBV27 combines with J gene TRBJ1-2; 8 bases agree with TRBD1. V lost 6 bases, J lost 7 bases, and 13 bases stayed unmatched. The CDR3 sequence is 15 residues long. Germline V gene lookup returns CDR1 MNHEY and CDR2 SMNVEV (reference sequence). The CDR3 is CASSLIGTGLGGYTF. In DNA form, the CDR3 reads TGTGCCAGCAGCCTCATAGGGACAGGCCTGGGTGGCTACACCTTC.

This chain joins TRBV7-3 and TRBJ2-4, with D possibly being TRBD1 (6 bases). There are 15 residues in the CDR3. With 0 bases removed from V and 8 bases from J, the gap between germline ends came to 14 bases. Germline values: CDR1 SGHTA, CDR2 FQGTGA. CDR3 in amino acids: CASSLTGQGTDIQYF. CDR3 in DNA: TGTGCCAGCAGCTTAACGGGCCAGGGGACGGACATTCAGTACTTC.

The chain uses TRBV2 and TRBJ1-1, with 7 positions matching TRBD1. CDR1 is SNHLY, CDR2 FYNNEI, per germline. There are 16 residues in the CDR3. Trimming removed 7 bases from V and 5 bases from J; junction bases left unmatched: 16. DNA for the CDR3: TGTGCCAGCAATTTTCGTTCCGACAGGGCGGGGACTGAAGCTTTCTTT. It is translated as CASNFRSDRAGTEAFF.

The rearrangement joins TRBV6-5 to TRBJ2-5; D gene uncertain. Germline CDR1 and CDR2: MNHEY and SVGAGI. Trimming took 5 bases from V and 2 from J, leaving 9 bases between them. The CDR3 runs to 13 residues. Here the CDR3 DNA reads TGTGCCAGCAGTGGCGGAGAGCAAGAGACCCAGTACTTC. Translating it yields CASSGGEQETQYF.

The chain joins TRBV12-5 to TRBJ2-1, with 8 bases fitting TRBD2. This CDR3 is 15 amino acids long. Germline-derived CDR1 and CDR2 are LGHNT and FRNRAP. Trimming cost V 5 bases and J 8 bases; bases outside gene matches: 11. CDR3 DNA sequence: TGTGCTAGTGGTCCTGCGGGGGGTTACATTGATGAGCAGTTCTTC. Translating it yields CASGPAGGYIDEQFF.

J is TRBJ2-5 and V is TRBV19; 7 bases align to TRBD1. The CDR3 consists of 14 residues. Germline V gene data show CDR1 as LNHDA and CDR2 as SQIVND (reference sequence). The junction had 9 bases not matched to a gene; V was cut back by 6 bases and J by 5 bases. CDR3 loop: CASRLQGSGETQYF. In nucleotides, the CDR3 is TGTGCCAGTAGGTTACAGGGGTCTGGGGAGACCCAGTACTTC.

This clone was seen a single time. This sequence joins TRBV27 and TRBJ2-7; tentative D call: TRBD2 (6 bases). The CDR3 sequence is 15 residues long. Per germline, CDR1 MNHEY and CDR2 SMNVEV (reference sequence). Trimming stripped 3 bases from V and 4 bases from J, with 16 bases between. In nucleotides, the CDR3 is TGTGCCAGCAGTTTTGGGCGGGGCCGCGAGTACGAGCAGTACTTC. Translation gives CASSFGRGREYEQYF.

The chain is built from TRBV30 and TRBJ2-1; 8 bases fit TRBD1. The CDR3 loop spans 12 amino acids. V shed 7 bases and J 3 bases; nucleotides not matched to a gene: 2. Germline loops: CDR1 GTSNPN, CDR2 SVGIG (reference sequence). The CDR3 bases are TGTGCCTTCGGACAGGGCTACAATGAGCAGTTCTTC. This sequence encodes CAFGQGYNEQFF.